Shown below are 26 T cell receptor beta chains from a single sample sequenced in a study of cytomegalovirus exposure and HLA in healthy donors. The PCR ran on 60 Vbeta and 13 Jbeta primers. Measured with immunoSEQ multiplex PCR; TCRdb has only the in-frame clones, and not every one. The sample comprises nearly 110,000 clones, roughly 82% of which are singletons, and about 1.6% rests with the top ten. The sample consisted of PBMCs. The receptors were gathered from a man in his fifties or sixties in good health and CMV-seronegative.

This rearrangement joins TRBV11-3 to TRBJ2-2; D gene unclear. V was shortened by 3 bases and J by 1 base, with 6 bases between the two germline ends. Germline CDR1 SGHNT, CDR2 YENEEA. The CDR3 is 14 residues long. The CDR3 sequence: CASSFHGNTGELFF. In DNA form, the CDR3 reads TGTGCCAGCAGCTTCCACGGGAACACCGGGGAGCTGTTTTTT.

The rearrangement joins TRBV11-2 to TRBJ2-2; 9 bases agree with TRBD2. This CDR3 is built from 16 residues. V shed 4 bases, J shed 0 bases, and the junction held 3 bases outside the gene matches. Germline CDR1 reads SGHAT; CDR2 reads FQNNGV. Here the CDR3 DNA reads TGTGCCAGCAGCTCATTAGCGGGGGCGAACACCGGGGAGCTGTTTTTT. It translates to CASSSLAGANTGELFF. The full variable domain, its missing parts supplied by reference TRBV11-2 and TRBJ2-2, is EAGVAQSPRYKIIEKRQSVAFWCNPISGHATLYWYQQILGQGPKLLIQFQNNGVVDDSQLPKDRFSAERLKGVDSTLKIQPAKLEDSAVYLCASSSLAGANTGELFFGEGSRLTVL.

The V and J genes are TRBV5-1 and TRBJ1-1; 8 bases are shared with TRBD1. Per germline, CDR1 SGHRS and CDR2 YFSETQ. The trim removed 3 bases at V and 8 bases at J, leaving 6 bases unmatched. This CDR3 contains 13 residues. CDR3 DNA sequence: TGCGCCAGCAGCTACCGGGACAGGTCGGAAGCTTTCTTT. Translated: CASSYRDRSEAFF.

The chain recombines TRBV29-1 with TRBJ1-2; D is undetermined. Germline CDR1 SQVTM, CDR2 ANQGSEA. The length of the CDR3 is 12 residues. Deletions cut 7 bases from V and 8 bases from J, with 17 bases between. CDR3 amino acids: CSATDLERGYTF. CDR3 nucleotide sequence: TGCAGCGCCACGGACTTAGAACGGGGCTACACCTTC.

This clone was detected only a few times. The rearrangement uses TRBV10-2 and TRBJ2-1, with a tentative D call TRBD2 (5 bases). This CDR3 has 12 residues. Germline CDR1 and CDR2: WSHSY and SAAADI. V was pared by 8 bases and J by 7 bases, with 12 bases between. CDR3 residues: CASLGSGNEQFF. The CDR3 region has the DNA TGCGCCAGCCTAGGTTCGGGAAATGAGCAGTTCTTC.

The chain recombines TRBV6-1 with TRBJ2-3; weak D call: TRBD2 (6 bases). Trimming took 3 bases from V and 1 from J, leaving 8 bases between them. The V gene's germline CDR1 is MNHNS and CDR2 SASEGT. The CDR3 length is 14 residues. The CDR3 nucleotides are TGTGCCAGCAGTGATTTAGCGGGCACAGATACGCAGTATTTT. Translation gives CASSDLAGTDTQYF.

The CDR3 sequence is CASSLRPGTGQETQYF. The CDR3 bases are TGCGCCAGCAGCTTGAGGCCCGGGACAGGTCAAGAGACCCAGTACTTC. The chain carries TRBV5-1 and TRBJ2-5, with 8 bases lining up with TRBD1. Trimming at V came to 1 base and at J to 2 bases, leaving 7 bases not matched to a gene. The CDR3 runs 16 residues. CDR1 and CDR2 (germline): SGHRS, YFSETQ.

The chain has TRBV4-1 and TRBJ2-2; D is perhaps TRBD1 (6 bases). The CDR3 has 19 residues. Germline V gives CDR1 MGHRA, CDR2 YSYEKL. V was cut by 0 bases and J by 7 bases, with 24 bases left in between. CDR3 protein: CASSQESDRLRGDYGELFF. The CDR3 nucleotides read TGCGCCAGCAGCCAAGAAAGCGACAGGCTACGCGGTGATTACGGGGAGCTGTTTTTT.

The CDR3 spells CASSRGEGQGYTF. CDR3 DNA sequence: TGTGCCAGCAGCAGGGGGGAGGGGCAGGGCTACACCTTC. V gene TRBV11-2 combines with J gene TRBJ1-2; D might be TRBD1 (6 bases). Per germline, CDR1 SGHAT and CDR2 FQNNGV. Deletions cut 5 bases from V and 8 bases from J, with 15 bases between. The CDR3 length is 13 residues.

The V call is TRBV7-6, the J call TRBJ2-1, with 8 positions matching TRBD2. Germline values: CDR1 SGHVS, CDR2 FNYEAQ. The CDR3 has 13 amino acids. V was pared by 5 bases and J by 6 bases, with 3 bases of the junction left unmatched. In DNA, the CDR3 is TGTGCCAGCAGCCGCGGGACTAGCAATGAGCAGTTCTTC. It yields the protein CASSRGTSNEQFF.

This rearrangement joins TRBV14 to TRBJ2-1; 8 bases line up with TRBD2. This CDR3 contains 17 residues. Germline CDR1 and CDR2: SGHDN and FVKESK. V shed 0 bases and J 4 bases; nucleotides not matched to a gene: 8. The chain's CDR3 is CASSQDVASGSYNEQFF. CDR3 coding DNA: TGTGCCAGCAGCCAAGATGTAGCCAGCGGGAGTTACAATGAGCAGTTCTTC.

This clone is judged medium-sized. The CDR3 DNA reads TGTGCCAGCAGCCAAGCTAGCGGGGTGAGCTACAATGAGCAGTTCTTC. Translating it yields CASSQASGVSYNEQFF. J is TRBJ2-1 and V is TRBV4-2, with 9 bases that match TRBD2. J gave up 3 bases and V 1 base, and 4 bases lay outside the gene matches. The CDR3 spans 16 residues. The germline gives CDR1 LGHNA, CDR2 YNFKEQ.

The rearrangement joins TRBV29-1 to TRBJ2-5, with D unclear. The CDR3 is made up of 11 amino acids. V was shortened by 4 bases and J by 4 bases, with 7 bases between the two germline ends. From germline, CDR1 is SQVTM and CDR2 ANQGSEA. CDR3 nucleotide sequence: TGCAGCGTTGCGAAGAGAGAGACCCAGTACTTC. Translation: CSVAKRETQYF.

The chain is built from TRBV9 and TRBJ2-3; 9 bases match TRBD2. Germline CDR1 is SGDLS and CDR2 is YYNGEE. CDR3 size: 15 residues. J lost 2 bases, V lost 2 bases, and 3 bases had no gene match. CDR3 in DNA: TGTGCCAGCAGCGTCGGACTAGCGTCCACAGATACGCAGTATTTT. This translates into CASSVGLASTDTQYF.

The chain uses TRBV28 and TRBJ1-2, with TRBD1 as a possible D gene (6 bases). V was pared by 3 bases and J by 4 bases, with 18 bases between. The CDR3 length is 16 residues. CDR1 MDHEN and CDR2 SYDVKM come from the germline V gene. The CDR3 here is CASSFYSKGGGYGYTF. The CDR3, as DNA: TGTGCCAGCAGTTTCTATTCCAAGGGAGGGGGCTATGGCTACACCTTC.

V is TRBV10-3 and J is TRBJ2-5; a weak D match, TRBD1 (6 bases). V dropped 6 bases and J dropped 2 bases, with 13 bases sitting between them. The CDR3 contains 14 residues. Looked up from germline, CDR1 is ENHRY and CDR2 is SYGVKD. The CDR3 DNA is TGTGCCATCAGATCGGAGAGGGGGCAAGAGACCCAGTACTTC. Its protein product is CAIRSERGQETQYF.

The chain employs TRBV19 and TRBJ2-1, with 7 positions matching TRBD1. The CDR3 is 19 amino acids. Germline lookup yields CDR1 LNHDA and CDR2 SQIVND (reference sequence). The trim removed 9 bases at V and 0 bases at J, leaving 20 bases unmatched. The CDR3 region is CASNRGRVSRLSSYNEQFF. In DNA, the CDR3 is TGTGCCAGCAACAGGGGCAGGGTTTCCCGATTAAGCTCCTACAATGAGCAGTTCTTC.

This clone was counted between two and nine times. This sequence joins TRBV6-5 and TRBJ2-1; D might be TRBD1 (6 bases). Per the germline V gene, CDR1 is MNHEY and CDR2 is SVGAGI. This CDR3 is built from 12 residues. Trimming removed 4 bases from V and 10 bases from J, with 11 bases in between. The CDR3 region has the DNA TGTGCCAGCAGTTCCAGGGGTGGCGAGCAGTTCTTC. Its protein product is CASSSRGGEQFF.

This rearrangement joins TRBV4-1 to TRBJ2-2; 7 bases are shared with TRBD2. CDR3 length: 18 amino acids. Germline V lookup: CDR1 MGHRA, CDR2 YSYEKL. Germline trimming cut 4 bases from V and 0 bases from J; bases unmatched to any gene: 11. CDR3 in amino acids: CASSLYSGTTTNTGELFF. For the CDR3, the DNA is TGCGCCAGCAGCCTATACTCCGGGACTACCACGAACACCGGGGAGCTGTTTTTT.

This clone has just a few counts. This chain joins TRBV19 and TRBJ2-1, with 13 bases that match TRBD2. CDR1 is LNHDA, CDR2 SQIVND, per germline (reference sequence). The CDR3 is 16 residues long. V trimming: 2 bases; J trimming: 7 bases; junction bases outside the gene matches: 5. The CDR3 is CASSIQGLAGQNEQFF. The CDR3 nucleotides are TGTGCCAGTAGTATACAGGGACTAGCGGGGCAGAATGAGCAGTTCTTC.

The V call is TRBV7-3, the J call TRBJ1-2; unclear D gene. V was shortened by 2 bases and J by 0 bases, with 7 bases between the two germline ends. This CDR3 region has 14 residues. Germline V gene lookup returns CDR1 SGHTA and CDR2 FQGTGA. This CDR3 is CASSLGTANYGYTF. The CDR3 DNA sequence: TGTGCCAGCAGCTTAGGCACAGCTAACTATGGCTACACCTTC.

CDR3 nucleotide sequence: TGTGCCAGCAGTTCCGGGACAGGGTCCAAGAATGAGCAGTTCTTC. Residues: CASSSGTGSKNEQFF. The V and J genes are TRBV6-1 and TRBJ2-1, with 9 nucleotides matching TRBD1. Germline V gene data show CDR1 as MNHNS and CDR2 as SASEGT. CDR3 length: 15 amino acids. J gave up 7 bases and V 5 bases, and 9 bases lay outside the gene matches.

J is TRBJ1-1 and V is TRBV5-8; D remains unclear. The CDR3 totals 16 residues. V lost 0 bases and J lost 3, with 15 bases in between. The germline V gene encodes CDR1 SGHTS and CDR2 YDEGEE. CDR3 sequence (DNA): TGTGCCAGCAGCTTGGGCGGTAGACTAGGTCACACTGAAGCTTTCTTT. This gives the protein CASSLGGRLGHTEAFF.

V gene TRBV6-5 combines with J gene TRBJ1-5; D is perhaps TRBD1 (5 bases). The V end lost 7 bases, the J end lost 5 bases, and 9 bases lay between the germline ends. This CDR3 contains 12 residues. Germline assignment: CDR1 MNHEY and CDR2 SVGAGI. The CDR3 sequence: CASKVGDQPQHF. CDR3 sequence (DNA): TGTGCCAGCAAGGTAGGGGATCAGCCCCAGCATTTT.

The J gene is TRBJ2-3, the V gene TRBV18; tentatively, D is TRBD1 (5 bases). This CDR3 is built from 15 residues. CDR1 is KGHSH and CDR2 is LQKENI in the germline V gene. V was shortened by 3 bases and J by 2 bases, with 12 bases between the two germline ends. The CDR3 bases are TGTGCCAGCTCACCCGGAAGGGGATCCACAGATACGCAGTATTTT. It codes for CASSPGRGSTDTQYF. The full variable domain, completed using reference TRBV18 and TRBJ2-3, is NAGVMQNPRHLVRRRGQEARLRCSPMKGHSHVYWYRQLPEEGLKFMVYLQKENIIDESGMPKERFSAEFPKEGPSILRIQQVVRGDSAAYFCASSPGRGSTDTQYFGPGTRLTVL.

Turning to this clone: Different DNA sequences within this sample yield the same CDR3. The rearrangement joins TRBV6-6 to TRBJ1-6; TRBD1 matches 8 bases. V lost 6 bases to trimming and J lost 8 bases; unmatched junction nucleotides: 12. The CDR3 totals 16 residues. The germline gives CDR1 MNHNY, CDR2 SVGAGI (reference sequence). Here the CDR3 DNA reads TGTGCCAGCAGCACTACCTCTGACAGGGGATATTCACCCCTCCACTTT. Translation: CASSTTSDRGYSPLHF.